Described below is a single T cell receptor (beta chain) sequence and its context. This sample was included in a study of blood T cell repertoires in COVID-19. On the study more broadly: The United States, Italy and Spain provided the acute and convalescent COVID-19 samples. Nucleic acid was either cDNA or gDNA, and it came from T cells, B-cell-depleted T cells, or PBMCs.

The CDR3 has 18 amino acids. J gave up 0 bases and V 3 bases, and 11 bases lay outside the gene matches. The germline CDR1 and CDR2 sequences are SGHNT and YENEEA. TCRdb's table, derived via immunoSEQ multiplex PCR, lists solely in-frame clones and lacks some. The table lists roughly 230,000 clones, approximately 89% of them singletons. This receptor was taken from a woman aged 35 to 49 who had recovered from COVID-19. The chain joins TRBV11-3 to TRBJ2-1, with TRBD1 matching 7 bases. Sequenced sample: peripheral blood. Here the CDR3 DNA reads TGTGCCAGCAGCTTTTCCCCTTGGACAGGCAGCTCCTACAATGAGCAGTTCTTC. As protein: CASSFSPWTGSSYNEQFF.